This T cell receptor (beta chain) was recorded in a study of identical twins. As for this clonotype: What it binds is unknown.

Overall study findings and caveats: Weaker excess sharing between twins was seen in beta out-of-frame sequences.

A template switching step contributed a universal primer site, while unique molecular identifiers were present in the cDNA. TCRdb redid the calling of the 5' RACE reads with MiXCR, one entry per CDR3 protein. Among under 250,000 distinct CDR3 sequences, about 12% were seen once, and the ten largest hold more than 3.5%. CDR3 length: 13 amino acids. V lost 3 bases and J 6 bases, leaving 12 bases between the germline ends. Germline CDR1 and CDR2: SGHAT and FQNNGV. A further study also used this sample, focusing on yellow fever vaccine responses in identical twins.

The sequenced sample was memory (CD45RO+) T cells sorted from blood. The TCR comes from a woman younger than 35 in good health. This chain joins TRBV11-2 and TRBJ2-7; either TRBD1 or TRBD2 may supply D (5 bases each). The CDR3 nucleotides read TGTGCCAGCAGCTTGGGTCTTGGGGGCGAGCAGTACTTC. It specifies CASSLGLGGEQYF.